The rows below give T cell receptor beta chains drawn from one sample of a study of blood T cell repertoires in COVID-19. Assay used: immunoSEQ multiplex PCR; TCRdb lists only in-frame clones, some missing. The sample gives some 73,000 clones, roughly four fifths of which show up once; 25% to 30% is in the top ten. The source material was peripheral blood. The origin of the receptors is a human donor in a cohort sampled during active COVID-19. The CDR3 runs from the conserved cysteine through the conserved F or W. D genes are given only for firm matches. Size is stated for part of the rows, as once, few or many counts, or as a class when the clone is expanded.

TRBV6-5	once	.	TRBJ2-3	CATQGFGTDTQYF	TGTGCCACCCAGGGGTTCGGCACAGATACGCAGTATTTT
TRBV7-9	.	.	TRBJ2-3	CASSLGGPFEGDTQYF	TGTGCCAGCAGCTTAGGCGGGCCGTTCGAGGGTGATACGCAGTATTTT
TRBV11-2	few	TRBD1	TRBJ1-6	CASSEQGRSSPLHF	TGTGCCAGCAGCGAACAGGGGAGAAGTTCACCCCTCCACTTT
TRBV5-6	few	.	TRBJ1-3	CASSRRGYLGNTIYF	TGTGCCAGCAGCCGACGAGGGTATCTTGGAAACACCATATATTTT
TRBV5-1	.	.	TRBJ2-7	CASSLAAGSGEQYF	TGCGCCAGCAGCTTGGCGGCGGGGTCAGGCGAGCAGTACTTC
TRBV15	.	.	TRBJ1-3	CATSPLRGAEADTIYF	TGTGCCACCAGTCCTCTTCGGGGGGCCGAGGCGGACACCATATATTTT
TRBV4-3	.	TRBD2	TRBJ2-3	CASSQELLAGITDTQYF	TGCGCCAGCAGCCAAGAGTTGCTAGCGGGGATCACAGATACGCAGTATTTT
TRBV2	.	.	TRBJ1-1	CASHGQGSTEAFF	TGTGCCAGCCACGGCCAGGGTAGCACTGAAGCTTTCTTT
TRBV5-1	.	TRBD1	TRBJ2-2	CASSLSAGGVGELFF	TGCGCCAGCAGCTTGTCGGCAGGGGGAGTCGGGGAGCTGTTTTTT
TRBV5-6	.	TRBD1	TRBJ1-2	CASSDKRTGGYGYTF	TGTGCCAGCAGCGATAAGCGGACAGGGGGCTATGGCTACACCTTC
TRBV9	.	.	TRBJ2-1	CASSGRGASISLEQFF	TGTGCCAGCAGCGGACGGGGGGCGTCCATCTCACTTGAGCAGTTCTTC
TRBV3-1/TRBV3-2	.	TRBD1	TRBJ1-1	CASSRPGQGAAFF	TGTGCCAGCAGCCGGCCGGGACAGGGGGCCGCTTTCTTT
TRBV6-6	.	.	TRBJ2-6	CASSSQGSGANVLTF	TGTGCCAGCAGTTCACAGGGATCTGGGGCCAACGTCCTGACTTTC
TRBV27	.	.	TRBJ2-3	CASGPGHSTDTQYF	TGTGCCAGCGGTCCGGGACACAGCACAGATACGCAGTATTTT